One and the same sample provided the 26 T cell receptor beta chains below, sequenced in a study of regulatory T cells in long-lasting Graves disease. CDR3 regions were amplified by Arm-PCR using iRepertoire HTBI primers to build TCR beta libraries. Using its own MiXCR run on the multiplex PCR reads, TCRdb lists one record per CDR3 protein. The profile covers 500,000 to 800,000 distinct CDR3 sequences, with around 30% appearing a single time and under 55% taken by the ten largest. Time point denoted: persistent/refractory GD, antithyroid drugs over 5 years with positive TRAb. With RNA extracted from PBMCs as input, the TCR library was made. Source: peripheral blood mononuclear cells (PBMCs), taken when the disease was refractory, from a patient treated with antithyroid drugs. The source is a female donor with Graves disease.

The gene calls are TRBV5-1 and TRBJ2-7; D perhaps matches TRBD1 (6 bases). The V end was cut by 2 bases, the J end by 6 bases, with 15 bases between. The CDR3 runs 14 residues. Germline V gene data show CDR1 as SGHRS and CDR2 as YFSETQ. CDR3 bases: TGCGCCAGCAGCTTAGGGGGAGAGGTTCGCGAGCAGTACTTC. Protein product: CASSLGGEVREQYF. Combining the CDR3 with reference TRBV5-1 and TRBJ2-7 gives the whole variable domain KAGVTQTPRYLIKTRGQQVTLSCSPISGHRSVSWYQQTPGQGLQFLFEYFSETQRNKGNFPGRFSGRQFSNSRSEMNVSTLELGDSALYLCASSLGGEVREQYFGPGTRLTVT.

The chain has TRBV5-1 and TRBJ1-1, with TRBD1 identical over 7 bases. CDR1 SGHRS and CDR2 YFSETQ come from the germline V gene. CDR3 size: 16 residues. V lost 0 bases and J lost 2; bases outside the gene matches: 7. The DNA for the CDR3 is TGCGCCAGCAGCTTGGCCTTCGGGACAGTCAACACTGAAGCTTTCTTT. Protein: CASSLAFGTVNTEAFF.

The sample holds a few counts of this clonotype. The chain carries TRBV14 and TRBJ1-3; weak D call: TRBD1 (6 bases). The CDR3 consists of 15 residues. Deletions cut 4 bases from V and 2 bases from J, with 12 bases between. Per the germline V gene, CDR1 is SGHDN and CDR2 is FVKESK. CDR3 region: CASSLNRATGNTIYF. The CDR3 DNA reads TGTGCCAGCAGCCTTAACAGGGCGACTGGAAACACCATATATTTT.

J is TRBJ2-7 and V is TRBV29-1; TRBD1 matches 10 bases. From germline, CDR1 is SQVTM and CDR2 ANQGSEA. Trimming cost V 5 bases and J 7 bases; bases outside gene matches: 8. This CDR3 region has 13 residues. CDR3 sequence: CSVRRTGGVEQYF. CDR3 DNA sequence: TGCAGCGTTAGACGGACAGGGGGGGTGGAGCAGTACTTC.

Many counts were recorded for this clonotype. For the CDR3, the DNA is TGTGCCAGCCGTTCAGGGGGCTCTGGGAATGGCTACACCTTC. Protein: CASRSGGSGNGYTF. The J gene is TRBJ1-2, the V gene TRBV28; 8 bases line up with TRBD1. The CDR3 loop spans 14 amino acids. CDR1 and CDR2 from the germline V gene are MDHEN and SYDVKM. V dropped 8 bases and J dropped 6; count of bases not matched to a gene: 11.

The V and J genes are TRBV5-1 and TRBJ1-2; possibly TRBD1 for D (6 bases). Trimming removed 5 bases from V and 4 bases from J, with 9 bases in between. Germline CDR1 SGHRS, CDR2 YFSETQ. The CDR3 totals 12 residues. The CDR3 nucleotides are TGCGCCAGCAGGACGACAGGCTATGGCTACACCTTC. This codes for CASRTTGYGYTF.

The V call is TRBV15, the J call TRBJ1-4, with a weak D call TRBD1 (6 bases). This CDR3 is built from 14 residues. CDR1 is LNHNV and CDR2 is YYDKDF in the germline V gene (reference sequence). The V end was cut by 3 bases, the J end by 6 bases, with 11 bases between. CDR3 loop: CATSSRAGDEKLFF. The CDR3 DNA reads TGTGCCACCAGCAGTAGGGCAGGGGATGAAAAACTGTTTTTT.

This clonotype was observed a handful of times. The rearrangement uses TRBV29-1 and TRBJ1-1; D is ambiguous. Germline loops: CDR1 SQVTM, CDR2 ANQGSEA. The CDR3 runs to 11 residues. V was pared by 5 bases and J by 0 bases, with 4 bases between. For the CDR3, the DNA is TGCAGCGTTTTGATGAACACTGAAGCTTTCTTT. Translation: CSVLMNTEAFF.

This clonotype was detected only a few times. The genes are TRBV20-1 and TRBJ1-2, with a tentative D call TRBD1 (5 bases). V was trimmed by 4 bases and J by 1 base, leaving 16 bases between them. Germline V gives CDR1 DFQATT, CDR2 SNEGSKA (reference sequence). CDR3 length equals 15 residues. The CDR3 nucleotides are TGCAGTGCTACGGGTCGGGCAGGGAATAACTATGGCTACACCTTC. It translates to CSATGRAGNNYGYTF.

The chain is built from TRBV20-1 and TRBJ2-3, with 7 positions matching TRBD1. CDR3 length equals 16 residues. CDR1 and CDR2 from the germline V gene are DFQATT and SNEGSKA (reference sequence). V was pared by 3 bases and J by 1 base, with 10 bases of the junction left unmatched. CDR3: CSASPSGQGGTDTQYF. The CDR3 nucleotides read TGCAGTGCTAGCCCTTCAGGGCAGGGGGGCACAGATACGCAGTATTTT.

This clonotype appeared many times. This chain links TRBV27 with TRBJ1-1; TRBD1 might be the D (5 bases). CDR3 length: 15 residues. The V end lost 5 bases, the J end lost 2 bases, and 15 bases lay between the germline ends. Looked up from germline, CDR1 is MNHEY and CDR2 is SMNVEV (reference sequence). In DNA, the CDR3 is TGTGCCAGCAGTCCTGGGGGTGGTCTAAACACTGAAGCTTTCTTT. It codes for CASSPGGGLNTEAFF.

The rearrangement uses TRBV12-3 or TRBV12-4 and TRBJ2-5; D ambiguous. Trimming took 4 bases from V and 5 from J, leaving 8 bases between them. The length of the CDR3 is 12 residues. CDR3 DNA sequence: TGTGCCAGCAGTTCTAAGGCGGAGACCCAGTACTTC. Its protein is CASSSKAETQYF.

This clonotype has just a few counts. This sequence joins TRBV20-1 and TRBJ1-6; tentative D call: TRBD1 (5 bases). Trimming removed 3 bases from V and 7 bases from J, with 10 bases in between. Germline loops: CDR1 DFQATT, CDR2 SNEGSKA (reference sequence). This CDR3 contains 13 residues. The CDR3: CSARGPTNSPLHF. CDR3 coding DNA: TGCAGTGCTAGGGGGCCGACAAATTCACCCCTCCACTTT.

The V call is TRBV3-1, the J call TRBJ1-2; D is unresolved. The length of the CDR3 is 13 residues. V lost 0 bases and J 0 bases, leaving 2 bases between the germline ends. Germline V gene lookup returns CDR1 LGHDT and CDR2 YNNKEL (reference sequence). This CDR3 is CASSQDPNYGYTF. Written as DNA, the CDR3 is TGTGCCAGCAGCCAAGATCCTAACTATGGCTACACCTTC.

The chain couples TRBV20-1 to TRBJ1-3; no clear D. The length of the CDR3 is 15 residues. CDR1 and CDR2 from the germline V gene are DFQATT and SNEGSKA (reference sequence). Trimming took off 1 base at V and 0 bases at J, with 10 bases between the two ends. The CDR3 here is CSARVPEYSGNTIYF. DNA for the CDR3: TGCAGTGCTAGAGTTCCGGAGTACTCTGGAAACACCATATATTTT.

The chain combines TRBV11-2 with TRBJ2-7, with 12 bases aligning to TRBD2. This CDR3 has 16 amino acids. Per the germline V gene, CDR1 is SGHAT and CDR2 is FQNNGV. Germline trimming cut 7 bases from V and 2 bases from J; bases unmatched to any gene: 9. The CDR3 is CASNQRLAGVAYEQYF. In DNA form, the CDR3 reads TGTGCCAGCAACCAACGACTAGCGGGAGTGGCCTACGAGCAGTACTTC.

This clonotype has more than one count but fewer than ten. V is TRBV5-6 and J is TRBJ2-4, with 7 bases that match TRBD2. V shed 7 bases and J 8 bases; nucleotides not matched to a gene: 9. This CDR3 contains 13 residues. CDR1 and CDR2 from the germline V gene are SGHDT and YYEEEE. As DNA, the CDR3 is TGTGCCAGCTTCGGGCGGGAGCGGGACATTCAGTACTTC. This encodes CASFGRERDIQYF.

The genes are TRBV19 and TRBJ2-7, with D maybe TRBD1 (7 bases). This CDR3 spans 15 amino acids. The germline V gene encodes CDR1 LNHDA and CDR2 SQIVND (reference sequence). Trimming shortened V by 9 bases and J by 2 bases, and 20 bases separated the two germline ends. The DNA for the CDR3 is TGTGCCAGCACCACAGGGGCAGGGGGGACCTACGAGCAGTACTTC. Its protein is CASTTGAGGTYEQYF. Variable domain in full (rest from reference TRBV19 and TRBJ2-7): DGGITQSPKYLFRKEGQNVTLSCEQNLNHDAMYWYRQDPGQGLRLIYYSQIVNDFQKGDIAEGYSVSREKKESFPLTVTSAQKNPTAFYLCASTTGAGGTYEQYFGPGTRLTVT.

This clonotype turned up a few times. One end of the junction is discordant with germline, which a read error may explain. The chain uses TRBV5-1 and TRBJ1-2; tentative D call: TRBD1 (6 bases). CDR1 is SGHRS, CDR2 YFSETQ, per germline. The CDR3 length is 15 residues. The CDR3, as DNA: TGTGCCAGCAGCCCGGGGAGGGGGTCTACCTATGGCTACACCTTC. Its translation: CASSPGRGSTYGYTF.

This clonotype was seen only a few times. CDR3 DNA sequence: TGTGCCAGTAGTATAACACAGGCTGACTCCTACGAGCAGTACTTC. The encoded protein is CASSITQADSYEQYF. The rearrangement links TRBV19 to TRBJ2-7; maybe TRBD1 (5 bases). The germline V gene has CDR1 LNHDA and CDR2 SQIVND (reference sequence). The CDR3 totals 15 residues. V lost 2 bases and J lost 0, with 11 bases in between.

V gene TRBV11-2 combines with J gene TRBJ1-4; tentatively, D is TRBD1 (6 bases). This CDR3 is 15 amino acids long. V was shortened by 5 bases and J by 8 bases, with 18 bases between the two germline ends. CDR1 is SGHAT, CDR2 FQNNGV, per germline. The CDR3 region has the DNA TGTGCCAGCAGCCTCTACAGGGACCGGTGGGAAAAACTGTTTTTT. It translates to CASSLYRDRWEKLFF.

The chain couples TRBV28 to TRBJ2-7; the D gene is possibly TRBD1 (5 bases). The V gene's germline CDR1 is MDHEN and CDR2 SYDVKM. V lost 6 bases and J 7 bases, leaving 10 bases between the germline ends. This CDR3 has 11 amino acids. The DNA of the CDR3 is TGTGCCAGCAGGACGAACAGGGAGCAGTACTTC. Its translation: CASRTNREQYF. Combining the CDR3 with reference TRBV28 and TRBJ2-7 gives the whole variable domain DVKVTQSSRYLVKRTGEKVFLECVQDMDHENMFWYRQDPGLGLRLIYFSYDVKMKEKGDIPEGYSVSREKKERFSLILESASTNQTSMYLCASRTNREQYFGPGTRLTVT.

This clonotype was seen repeatedly, ten times or more. V is TRBV2 and J is TRBJ2-7, with D possibly being TRBD1 (6 bases). CDR1 and CDR2 (germline): SNHLY, FYNNEI. Trimming removed 6 bases at V and 5 bases at J, with 17 bases between. The CDR3 extends over 14 amino acids. The CDR3 coding sequence is TGTGCCAGCAGCGTCATGCGGAGACAGGACGAGCAGTACTTC. This gives the protein CASSVMRRQDEQYF.

The chain combines TRBV19 with TRBJ2-2; D gene unclear. Deletions cut 0 bases from V and 5 bases from J, with 10 bases between. The CDR3 is made up of 15 amino acids. CDR1 and CDR2 from the germline V gene are LNHDA and SQIVND (reference sequence). CDR3 loop: CASSIDRVGTGELFF. CDR3 bases: TGTGCCAGTAGTATAGATAGGGTCGGTACCGGGGAGCTGTTTTTT. The entire variable domain, with the rest obtained from reference TRBV19 and TRBJ2-2, is as follows: DGGITQSPKYLFRKEGQNVTLSCEQNLNHDAMYWYRQDPGQGLRLIYYSQIVNDFQKGDIAEGYSVSREKKESFPLTVTSAQKNPTAFYLCASSIDRVGTGELFFGEGSRLTVL.

The chain uses TRBV29-1 and TRBJ1-4; 8 bases agree with TRBD1. Germline trimming cut 5 bases from V and 4 bases from J; bases unmatched to any gene: 6. Per germline, CDR1 SQVTM and CDR2 ANQGSEA. The CDR3 length is 14 residues. CDR3 nucleotides: TGCAGCGTTCCCGGACAGGGCCTTAATGAAAAACTGTTTTTT. Encoded protein: CSVPGQGLNEKLFF. Supplemented by reference TRBV29-1 and TRBJ1-4, the full variable domain reads SAVISQKPSRDICQRGTSLTIQCQVDSQVTMMFWYRQQPGQSLTLIATANQGSEATYESGFVIDKFPISRPNLTFSTLTVSNMSPEDSSIYLCSVPGQGLNEKLFFGSGTQLSVL.

V usage is TRBV5-5 and J usage is TRBJ1-5; weak D call: TRBD1 (5 bases). Germline V gene sequence: CDR1 SGHKS, CDR2 YYEKEE (reference sequence). V was cut by 4 bases and J by 5 bases, with 10 bases left in between. CDR3 size: 13 residues. The CDR3 nucleotides read TGTGCCAGCAGCAAGAAAGGGGATCAGCCCCAGCATTTT. Its protein is CASSKKGDQPQHF.